One and the same sample provided the 17 T cell receptor beta chains below, sequenced in a study of cytomegalovirus exposure and HLA in healthy donors. Amplification used 60 Vbeta primers and 13 Jbeta primers. Clones were sequenced by immunoSEQ multiplex PCR, and TCRdb holds only the in-frame ones, with some missing. This sample has hundreds of thousands of clones, with less than 80% found just once. Sequencing used PBMCs. These receptors all stem from a girl aged 2-10 years in good health and CMV-seronegative.

The chain uses TRBV12-5 and TRBJ2-7; 11 positions match TRBD2. With 4 bases clipped from V and 5 bases from J, the junction kept 4 bases outside the gene matches. In germline, CDR1 is LGHNT, CDR2 FRNRAP. The CDR3 spans 14 residues. CDR3 DNA sequence: TGTGCTAGTGGTTGGGGGACTAGCGGAGACGAGCAGTACTTC. It encodes CASGWGTSGDEQYF. Looking up the rest from reference TRBV12-5 and TRBJ2-7 gives the full variable domain: DARVTQTPRHKVTEMGQEVTMRCQPILGHNTVFWYRQTMMQGLELLAYFRNRAPLDDSGMPKDRFSAEMPDATLATLKIQPSEPRDSAVYFCASGWGTSGDEQYFGPGTRLTVT.

The chain carries TRBV6-4 and TRBJ2-2, with a tentative D call TRBD2 (5 bases). Trimming removed 5 bases from V and 1 base from J, with 8 bases in between. The CDR3 consists of 14 residues. Germline CDR1 is MRHNA and CDR2 is SNTAGT. The CDR3 DNA is TGTGCCAGCAGTCCGGGGATGAACACCGGGGAGCTGTTTTTT. Its protein product is CASSPGMNTGELFF.

V is TRBV27 and J is TRBJ1-2, with D tentatively TRBD1 (6 bases). Per germline, CDR1 MNHEY and CDR2 SMNVEV (reference sequence). This CDR3 has 17 amino acids. Trimming removed 4 bases at V and 5 bases at J, with 23 bases between. The CDR3 DNA is TGTGCCAGCAGTTCGGTACCGGACAGATCCCAGTCTTATGGCTACACCTTC. Its protein is CASSSVPDRSQSYGYTF.

This clone occurred once. The rearrangement joins TRBV5-4 to TRBJ1-5; D not resolved. Germline loops: CDR1 SGHNT, CDR2 YYREEE (reference sequence). This CDR3 region has 13 residues. V lost 4 bases, J lost 3 bases, and 8 bases lay in between. The CDR3 nucleotides are TGTGCCAGCAGCCCGGACTACAATCAGCCCCAGCATTTT. Translated: CASSPDYNQPQHF.

The table lists this clone with a count of one. CDR3 nucleotides: TGTGCCAGCACGGCTAGCGGGGGGGCTTATAGGCAGTTCTTC. This codes for CASTASGGAYRQFF. V and J are TRBV28 and TRBJ2-1; 12 bases line up with TRBD2. The CDR3 has 14 residues. Losses at the gene ends were 7 bases for V and 12 bases for J; bases not matched to a gene: 10. Germline V gives CDR1 MDHEN, CDR2 SYDVKM.

In the case of this clone: Other nucleotide sequences in the sample specify the same CDR3. The chain uses TRBV5-1 and TRBJ1-1, with 7 bases identical to TRBD1. The CDR3 spans 14 residues. CDR1 is SGHRS, CDR2 YFSETQ, per germline. With 1 base clipped from V and 2 bases from J, the junction kept 2 bases outside the gene matches. CDR3 coding DNA: TGCGCCAGCAGCTTGACAGGGGAAAACACTGAAGCTTTCTTT. It is translated as CASSLTGENTEAFF.

The CDR3 DNA sequence: TGCGCCAGCAGCCAAGATCTCGGCAGGGCGAATTCACCCCTCCACTTT. It is translated as CASSQDLGRANSPLHF. This chain uses TRBV4-1 with TRBJ1-6; perhaps TRBD1 as D (5 bases). The germline V gene encodes CDR1 MGHRA and CDR2 YSYEKL. Trimming took off 0 bases at V and 7 bases at J, with 13 bases between the two ends. The CDR3 totals 16 residues.

This clone was seen only a few times. The rearrangement links TRBV5-1 to TRBJ2-7, with TRBD1 matching over 8 bases. The CDR3 is made up of 14 amino acids. Germline V gives CDR1 SGHRS, CDR2 YFSETQ. With 5 bases clipped from V and 3 bases from J, the junction kept 7 bases outside the gene matches. CDR3 nucleotides: TGCGCCAGCAGTGTGCGACAGGGGATCTACGAGCAGTACTTC. Residues: CASSVRQGIYEQYF. The full variable domain, completed using reference TRBV5-1 and TRBJ2-7, is KAGVTQTPRYLIKTRGQQVTLSCSPISGHRSVSWYQQTPGQGLQFLFEYFSETQRNKGNFPGRFSGRQFSNSRSEMNVSTLELGDSALYLCASSVRQGIYEQYFGPGTRLTVT.

The chain joins TRBV10-1 to TRBJ2-1; a possible D gene is TRBD2 (5 bases). CDR1 WNHNN and CDR2 SYGVQD come from the germline V gene (reference sequence). There are 13 residues in the CDR3. Trimming stripped 4 bases from V and 8 bases from J, with 12 bases between. This CDR3 reads CASSVLAVHEQFF. The CDR3 DNA follows: TGCGCCAGCAGTGTTCTAGCCGTCCATGAGCAGTTCTTC.

The V call is TRBV18, the J call TRBJ2-2, with D tentatively TRBD1 (6 bases). CDR1 KGHSH and CDR2 LQKENI come from the germline V gene. Trimming removed 5 bases at V and 4 bases at J, with 20 bases between. The CDR3 sequence is 17 residues long. The CDR3 DNA reads as TGTGCCAGCTCAACGAGGATTTGGACAGTATCCACCGGGGAGCTGTTTTTT. Residues: CASSTRIWTVSTGELFF.

V usage is TRBV27 and J usage is TRBJ2-7, with D maybe TRBD2 (6 bases). This CDR3 is 18 amino acids long. V was cut by 6 bases and J by 4 bases, with 28 bases left in between. Looked up from germline, CDR1 is MNHEY and CDR2 is SMNVEV (reference sequence). CDR3 DNA sequence: TGTGCCAGCAGCTCACGAGCCCCGGGACTCCGTTTTCAATACGAGCAGTACTTC. Its translation: CASSSRAPGLRFQYEQYF.

This clone appeared a few times. This chain connects TRBV7-9 to TRBJ1-2, with D maybe TRBD1 (5 bases). The germline V gene encodes CDR1 SEHNR and CDR2 FQNEAQ (reference sequence). V was pared by 4 bases and J by 6 bases, with 18 bases between. There are 15 residues in the CDR3. The CDR3 protein is CASSSNYRRGNGYTF. In DNA form, the CDR3 reads TGTGCCAGCAGCTCTAACTACAGGAGGGGAAATGGCTACACCTTC.

The chain couples TRBV6-5 to TRBJ2-3, with 14 bases identical to TRBD2. Trimming removed 10 bases from V and 5 bases from J; junction bases left unmatched: 8. CDR1 and CDR2 (germline): MNHEY, SVGAGI. The CDR3 is 15 amino acids. The CDR3 here is CATVGLAGGVDTQYF. The CDR3 DNA follows: TGTGCCACTGTAGGACTAGCGGGGGGTGTAGATACGCAGTATTTT.

The V and J genes are TRBV6-5 and TRBJ1-1; TRBD1 is a possible D gene (5 bases). V dropped 5 bases and J dropped 6 bases, with 10 bases sitting between them. Germline CDR1 reads MNHEY; CDR2 reads SVGAGI. The CDR3 totals 12 residues. CDR3 sequence (DNA): TGTGCCAGCAGTGAGACGGGGGCTGAAGCTTTCTTT. Translation: CASSETGAEAFF.

V gene TRBV6-5 combines with J gene TRBJ1-1, with 8 bases fitting TRBD1. The CDR3 consists of 14 residues. V lost 4 bases to trimming and J lost 4 bases; unmatched junction nucleotides: 5. Per the germline V gene, CDR1 is MNHEY and CDR2 is SVGAGI. The CDR3 bases are TGTGCCAGCAGTTCCAACAGGGGGGGCACTGAAGCTTTCTTT. Its translation is CASSSNRGGTEAFF.

The chain is built from TRBV11-2 and TRBJ2-5; no clear D gene. Trimming stripped 1 base from V and 5 bases from J, with 23 bases between. This CDR3 has 18 amino acids. CDR1 and CDR2 from the germline V gene are SGHAT and FQNNGV. CDR3 nucleotides: TGTGCCAGCAGCTTAGGACACTCCCAGAGCCGTAAGCAGGAGACCCAGTACTTC. It is translated as CASSLGHSQSRKQETQYF. The full variable domain, completed using reference TRBV11-2 and TRBJ2-5, is EAGVAQSPRYKIIEKRQSVAFWCNPISGHATLYWYQQILGQGPKLLIQFQNNGVVDDSQLPKDRFSAERLKGVDSTLKIQPAKLEDSAVYLCASSLGHSQSRKQETQYFGPGTRLLVL.

Only one count was recorded for this clone. The chain couples TRBV5-1 to TRBJ2-7, with 9 bases identical to TRBD2. The CDR3 is 17 residues long. V lost 0 bases and J lost 0; bases outside the gene matches: 7. Germline V gives CDR1 SGHRS, CDR2 YFSETQ. The DNA of the CDR3 is TGCGCCAGCAGCTTGGATGGGACTAGCAAGGGCTCCTACGAGCAGTACTTC. Translated: CASSLDGTSKGSYEQYF.